The source of this T cell receptor (beta chain) is a study of post-analysis software for immune sequencing data. General study results and limits: A significant reduction in normalized Chao1 diversity was observed in multiple sclerosis patients versus controls. The authors found that F measure strongly co-clustered same-batch samples. Roughly 5 TRBV segments occurring more often in patients than controls included TRBV5-6, TRBV5-1 and TRBV20-1.

This clonotype was counted between two and nine times. Its matching antigen is unknown. The TCR beta cDNA libraries contained unique molecular identifiers. From roughly 1 to 10 million T cells, 400,000 to 500,000 cDNA molecules were obtained. TCRdb fed the PCR reads into MiXCR, producing one record per CDR3 protein. The table lists hundreds of thousands of distinct CDR3 sequences, about 32% of them singletons. Trimming at V came to 5 bases and at J to 4 bases, leaving 8 bases not matched to a gene. The CDR3 spans 15 residues. CDR1 is SGHTA, CDR2 FQGNSA, per germline. The source of this sequence is a girl between 10 and 17 years old with multiple sclerosis. Sequences were obtained from blood. The chain links TRBV7-2 to TRBJ2-1; 7 bases are shared with TRBD2. The CDR3: CASSRWGGSYNEQFF. The CDR3 DNA sequence: TGTGCCAGCAGCCGCTGGGGGGGATCGTACAATGAGCAGTTCTTC.